The rows below give T cell receptor beta chains drawn from one sample of a study of T cell responses to AZD1222 COVID-19 vaccine. Sequencing used immunoSEQ multiplex PCR; TCRdb keeps in-frame clones, though not all of them. The repertoire holds 130,000 to 150,000 clones, with approximately 90% as singletons. The sequencing here drew on peripheral blood, taken on day 0 of AZD1222 vaccination. The origin of the receptors is an adult in good health. CDR3s include the opening cysteine and the closing phenylalanine or tryptophan. The order of the fields is clone size, V gene, J gene, D gene, CDR3 protein, CDR3 DNA. The D gene is left open where the match is weak. Size values are once, few and many counts, or a class for expanded clones, and some rows have none.

>once|TRBV7-2|TRBJ1-1|-
CASSFQANTEAFF
TGTGCCAGCAGCTTCCAGGCGAACACTGAAGCTTTCTTT
>-|TRBV7-9|TRBJ2-1|-
CASSFDHANEQFF
TGTGCCAGCAGCTTCGACCATGCCAATGAGCAGTTCTTC
>-|TRBV7-9|TRBJ1-2|-
CASTSPGLTYGYTF
TGTGCCAGCACCAGTCCAGGTTTGACCTATGGCTACACCTTC
>-|TRBV29-1|TRBJ1-2|TRBD1
CSVEDRISGQAMNYGYTF
TGCAGCGTTGAAGATCGAATATCTGGACAGGCAATGAACTATGGCTACACCTTC
>-|TRBV19|TRBJ1-1|-
CASRVSEGSHTEAFF
TGTGCCAGTAGGGTTAGTGAGGGATCTCACACTGAAGCTTTCTTT
>-|TRBV4-1|TRBJ1-2|-
CASSHNARERGGYTF
TGCGCCAGCAGCCACAACGCGCGAGAGAGGGGTGGCTACACCTTC
>-|TRBV19|TRBJ2-1|TRBD2
CASSMSGRAGANEQFF
TGTGCCAGTAGTATGTCGGGGAGGGCAGGAGCTAATGAGCAGTTCTTC
>-|TRBV5-1|TRBJ2-7|-
CASSFARDYEQYF
TGCGCCAGCAGCTTTGCGAGGGACTACGAGCAGTACTTC
>-|TRBV12-5|TRBJ1-2|TRBD1
CASGSGGGGYTF
TGTGCTAGTGGTTCAGGGGGCGGCGGCTACACCTTC
>once|TRBV7-6|TRBJ2-3|TRBD2
CASSPLLAATDTQYF
TGTGCCAGCAGCCCCCTTCTAGCGGCCACAGATACGCAGTATTTT
>-|TRBV18|TRBJ1-6|-
CASSRDNNYNSPLHF
TGTGCCAGCTCACGGGACAACAACTATAATTCACCCCTCCACTTT
>-|TRBV12-3/TRBV12-4|TRBJ1-5|-
CASGWGRTQHF
TGTGCCAGCGGCTGGGGGCGTACCCAGCATTTT
>-|TRBV19|TRBJ1-6|TRBD1
CASSIQDRVSSPLHF
TGTGCCAGTAGTATCCAGGACAGGGTGTCTTCACCCCTCCACTTT
>-|TRBV13|TRBJ2-7|TRBD2
CASSLLGGGVVEQYF
TGTGCCAGCAGCTTACTGGGCGGGGGAGTGGTAGAGCAGTACTTC
>-|TRBV5-1|TRBJ2-7|-
CASRTGIYEQYF
TGCGCCAGCAGGACAGGAATCTACGAGCAGTACTTC
>-|TRBV27|TRBJ2-7|-
CASSPGQWGFYEQYF
TGTGCCAGCAGTCCTGGGCAGTGGGGTTTCTACGAGCAGTACTTC
>-|TRBV6-2/TRBV6-3|TRBJ1-5|-
CASSYGIDQPQHF
TGTGCCAGCAGTTATGGCATCGACCAGCCCCAGCATTTT
>-|TRBV7-2|TRBJ2-3|TRBD2
CASSLRASGSSGTQYF
TGTGCCAGCAGCTTGAGGGCTAGCGGGAGTTCGGGTACGCAGTATTTT
>-|TRBV19|TRBJ1-1|-
CASSISLGTEAFF
TGTGCCAGTAGTATATCCCTGGGCACTGAAGCTTTCTTT
>once|TRBV5-1|TRBJ2-3|TRBD1
CASSSGDRGGSDTQYF
TGCGCCAGCAGCTCGGGTGACAGGGGGGGATCAGATACGCAGTATTTT
>few|TRBV5-4|TRBJ2-5|-
CASSVTGGAQYF
TGTGCCAGCAGCGTCACAGGAGGGGCCCAGTACTTC
>-|TRBV13|TRBJ2-5|-
CASSIRQGGETQYF
TGTGCCAGCAGCATACGACAGGGAGGAGAGACCCAGTACTTC
>-|TRBV30|TRBJ2-2|-
CAWTSGSGGELFF
TGTGCCTGGACCTCCGGGTCGGGCGGGGAGCTGTTTTTT
>-|TRBV25-1|TRBJ1-1|-
CASSEWGGRLNTEAFF
TGTGCCAGCAGTGAATGGGGGGGGCGTTTGAACACTGAAGCTTTCTTT
>once|TRBV27|TRBJ1-1|-
CASSLRGARYTEAFF
TGTGCCAGCAGCTTAAGAGGGGCACGATACACTGAAGCTTTCTTT
>-|TRBV5-1|TRBJ1-1|-
CASSLRVSGTEAFF
TGCGCCAGCAGCTTGAGGGTATCCGGCACTGAAGCTTTCTTT
>-|TRBV7-3|TRBJ2-1|-
CASSLGHRNNEQFF
TGTGCCAGCAGCCTCGGCCACAGGAACAATGAGCAGTTCTTC
>-|TRBV5-1|TRBJ2-3|-
CASSLAGATHTDTQYF
TGCGCCAGCAGCTTGGCGGGCGCGACACACACAGATACGCAGTATTTT
>-|TRBV11-3|TRBJ2-3|-
CASVWGRGSTDTQYF
TGTGCCAGCGTGTGGGGCCGTGGGTCGACAGATACGCAGTATTTT
>-|TRBV24-1|TRBJ2-3|-
CATSDFQGLALRPTDTQYF
TGTGCCACCAGTGATTTCCAGGGGTTGGCCCTACGACCCACAGATACGCAGTATTTT
>-|TRBV15|TRBJ1-2|-
CATSRDLRNYGYTF
TGTGCCACCAGCAGAGATCTTCGGAACTATGGCTACACCTTC
>once|TRBV16|TRBJ2-1|-
CATRGEFPSYNEQFF
TGTGCCACCAGGGGGGAGTTTCCTTCCTACAATGAGCAGTTCTTC
>-|TRBV6-1|TRBJ2-6|TRBD2
CASSGPSAGGISGANVLTF
TGTGCCAGCAGTGGCCCATCGGCGGGGGGGATCTCTGGGGCCAACGTCCTGACTTTC
>-|TRBV11-1|TRBJ1-1|TRBD1
CASSPGQGAWTEAFF
TGTGCCAGCAGCCCGGGACAGGGGGCTTGGACTGAAGCTTTCTTT
>-|TRBV25-1|TRBJ1-2|TRBD1
CASSDPQGAGNGYTF
TGTGCCAGCAGTGACCCCCAGGGGGCGGGTAATGGCTACACCTTC
>-|TRBV6-5|TRBJ1-5|-
CAAGREQGWDQPQHF
TGTGCCGCCGGCCGTGAGCAGGGGTGGGATCAGCCCCAGCATTTT
>once|TRBV18|TRBJ2-1|TRBD2
CASSPGTNYNEQFF
TGTGCCAGCTCACCGGGGACTAATTACAATGAGCAGTTCTTC
>once|TRBV10-3|TRBJ2-6|TRBD1
CAIRDRDRGPGANVLTF
TGTGCCATCAGGGACCGGGACAGGGGGCCTGGGGCCAACGTCCTGACTTTC
>-|TRBV27|TRBJ2-7|TRBD2
CASRTGTSGYEQYF
TGTGCCAGCAGGACAGGGACTAGCGGATACGAGCAGTACTTC
>-|TRBV30|TRBJ2-6|-
CAWRASGSGANVLTF
TGTGCCTGGAGGGCCTCGGGCTCCGGGGCCAACGTCCTGACTTTC
>-|TRBV11-3|TRBJ2-1|-
CASSLGRATNEQFF
TGTGCCAGCAGCTTGGGGCGGGCCACCAATGAGCAGTTCTTC
>-|TRBV20-1|TRBJ1-2|-
CSAAGAYGYTF
TGCAGTGCAGCAGGGGCCTATGGCTACACCTTC
>-|TRBV5-1|TRBJ2-3|-
CASSTHRESYTDTQYF
TGCGCCAGCAGCACTCACAGGGAATCCTACACAGATACGCAGTATTTT
>-|TRBV6-2/TRBV6-3|TRBJ2-3|-
CASSYSMGYTTDTQYF
TGTGCCAGCAGTTACTCGATGGGTTACACCACAGATACGCAGTATTTT
>-|TRBV5-4|TRBJ2-1|-
CASSFVREQFF
TGTGCCAGCAGCTTTGTCCGTGAGCAGTTCTTC
>-|TRBV11-3|TRBJ2-1|TRBD1
CASSLRQGASNEQFF
TGTGCCAGCAGCCTTCGACAGGGGGCGAGCAATGAGCAGTTCTTC
>-|TRBV5-1|TRBJ1-6|-
CASSLGQARYNSPLHF
TGCGCCAGCAGCTTGGGACAGGCTAGATATAATTCACCCCTCCACTTT
>once|TRBV4-2|TRBJ2-7|TRBD2
CASSQLDFERERGEQYF
TGTGCCAGCAGCCAACTCGATTTCGAGCGGGAGAGGGGCGAGCAGTACTTC
>-|TRBV5-1|TRBJ2-7|-
CASSASGAGYEQYF
TGCGCCAGCAGCGCCTCGGGGGCAGGGTACGAGCAGTACTTC
>-|TRBV3-1/TRBV3-2|TRBJ1-3|-
CASSHSGGGNTIYF
TGTGCCAGCAGCCATTCTGGTGGTGGAAACACCATATATTTT
>-|TRBV11-2|TRBJ1-1|TRBD1
CASSSTGGGWRATEAFF
TGTGCCAGCAGCTCGACAGGGGGCGGCTGGAGGGCCACTGAAGCTTTCTTT
>-|TRBV19|TRBJ1-6|-
CASSIRSASPLHF
TGTGCCAGTAGTATAAGGTCAGCTTCACCCCTCCACTTT
>-|TRBV5-8|TRBJ2-7|TRBD2
CASSPGLAGTYEQYF
TGTGCCAGCAGCCCGGGACTAGCGGGCACCTACGAGCAGTACTTC
>-|TRBV3-1/TRBV3-2|TRBJ1-6|-
CASSHGVHNSPLHF
TGTGCCAGCAGCCACGGGGTACATAATTCACCCCTCCACTTT